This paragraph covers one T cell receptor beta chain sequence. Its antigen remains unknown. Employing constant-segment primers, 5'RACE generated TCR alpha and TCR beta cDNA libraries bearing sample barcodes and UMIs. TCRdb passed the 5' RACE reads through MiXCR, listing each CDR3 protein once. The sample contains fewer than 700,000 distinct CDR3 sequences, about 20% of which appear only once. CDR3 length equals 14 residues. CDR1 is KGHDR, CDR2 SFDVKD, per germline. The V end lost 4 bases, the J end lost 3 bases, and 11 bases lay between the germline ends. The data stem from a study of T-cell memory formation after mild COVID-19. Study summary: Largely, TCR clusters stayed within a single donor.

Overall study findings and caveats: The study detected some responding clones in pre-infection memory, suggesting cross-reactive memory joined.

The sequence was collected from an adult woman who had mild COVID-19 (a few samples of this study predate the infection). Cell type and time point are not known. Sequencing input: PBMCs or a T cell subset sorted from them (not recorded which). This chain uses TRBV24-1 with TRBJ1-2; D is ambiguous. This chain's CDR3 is CATSESTDDYGYTF. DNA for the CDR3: TGTGCCACCAGTGAATCCACAGATGACTATGGCTACACCTTC.